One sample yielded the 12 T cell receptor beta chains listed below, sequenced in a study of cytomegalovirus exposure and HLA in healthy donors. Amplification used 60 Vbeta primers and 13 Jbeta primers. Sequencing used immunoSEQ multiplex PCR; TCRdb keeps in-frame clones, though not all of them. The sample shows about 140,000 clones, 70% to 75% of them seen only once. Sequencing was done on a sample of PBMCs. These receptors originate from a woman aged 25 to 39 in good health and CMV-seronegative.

CDR3 region: CASRLRDSGNTIYF. CDR3 coding DNA: TGTGCCAGTAGGCTCAGGGACTCTGGAAACACCATATATTTT. The chain links TRBV19 to TRBJ1-3; a weak D match, TRBD1 (5 bases). The CDR3 is 14 amino acids. V lost 6 bases to trimming and J lost 0 bases, with 9 bases between them. Germline CDR1 is LNHDA and CDR2 is SQIVND (reference sequence).

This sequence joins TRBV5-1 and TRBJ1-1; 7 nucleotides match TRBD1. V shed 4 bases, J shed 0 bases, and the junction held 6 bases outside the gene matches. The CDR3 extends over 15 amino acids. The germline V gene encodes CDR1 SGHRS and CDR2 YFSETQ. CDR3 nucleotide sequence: TGCGCCAGCAGCCCACAGGGACAGATGAACACTGAAGCTTTCTTT. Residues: CASSPQGQMNTEAFF.

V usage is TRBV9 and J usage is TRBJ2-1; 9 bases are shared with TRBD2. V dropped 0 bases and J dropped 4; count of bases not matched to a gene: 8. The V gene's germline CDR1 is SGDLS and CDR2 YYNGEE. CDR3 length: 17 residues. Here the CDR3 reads CASSVGTAGGPYNEQFF. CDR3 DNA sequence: TGTGCCAGCAGCGTAGGGACAGCGGGAGGCCCTTACAATGAGCAGTTCTTC.

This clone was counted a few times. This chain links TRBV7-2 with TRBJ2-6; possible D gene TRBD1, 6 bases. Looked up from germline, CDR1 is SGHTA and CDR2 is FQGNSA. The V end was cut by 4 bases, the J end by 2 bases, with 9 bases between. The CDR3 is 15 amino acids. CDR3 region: CASSSSGAGANVLTF. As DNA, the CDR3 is TGTGCCAGCAGCTCCTCAGGGGCTGGGGCCAACGTCCTGACTTTC.

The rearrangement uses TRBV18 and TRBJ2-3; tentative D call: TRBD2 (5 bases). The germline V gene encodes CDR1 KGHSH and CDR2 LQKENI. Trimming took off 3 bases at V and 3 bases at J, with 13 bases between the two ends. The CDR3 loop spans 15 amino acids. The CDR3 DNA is TGTGCCAGCTCACCGGGCAGTCGCGGGACAGATACGCAGTATTTT. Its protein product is CASSPGSRGTDTQYF.

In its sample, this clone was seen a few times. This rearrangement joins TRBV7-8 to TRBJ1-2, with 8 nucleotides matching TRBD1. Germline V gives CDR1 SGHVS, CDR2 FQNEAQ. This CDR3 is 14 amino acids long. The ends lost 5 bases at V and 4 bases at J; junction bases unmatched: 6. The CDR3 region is CASSVGQGGYGYTF. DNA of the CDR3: TGTGCCAGCAGCGTCGGACAGGGAGGCTATGGCTACACCTTC.

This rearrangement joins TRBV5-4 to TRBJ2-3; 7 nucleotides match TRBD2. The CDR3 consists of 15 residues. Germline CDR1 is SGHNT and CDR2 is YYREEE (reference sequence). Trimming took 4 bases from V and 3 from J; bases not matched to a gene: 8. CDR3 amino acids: CASSPGSGRTDTQYF. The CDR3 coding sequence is TGTGCCAGCAGCCCCGGATCCGGGAGGACAGATACGCAGTATTTT.

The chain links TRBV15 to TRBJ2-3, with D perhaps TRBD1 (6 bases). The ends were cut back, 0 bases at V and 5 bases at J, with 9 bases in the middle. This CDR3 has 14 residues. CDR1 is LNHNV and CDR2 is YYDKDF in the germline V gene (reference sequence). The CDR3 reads CATSREQGVDTQYF. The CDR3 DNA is TGTGCCACCAGCAGAGAACAGGGCGTAGATACGCAGTATTTT.

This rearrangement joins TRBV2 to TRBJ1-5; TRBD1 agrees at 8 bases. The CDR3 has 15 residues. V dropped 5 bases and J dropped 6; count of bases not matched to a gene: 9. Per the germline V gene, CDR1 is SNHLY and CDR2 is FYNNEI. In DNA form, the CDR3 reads TGTGCCAGCAGTACCGGACAGGGTGGGAGTCAGCCCCAGCATTTT. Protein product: CASSTGQGGSQPQHF.

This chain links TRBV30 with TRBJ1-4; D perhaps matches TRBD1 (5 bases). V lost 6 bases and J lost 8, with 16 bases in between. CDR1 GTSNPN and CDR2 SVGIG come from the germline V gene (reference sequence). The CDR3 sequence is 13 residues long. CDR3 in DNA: TGTGCCTGCCCGGGGGTAGGAGGCGAAAAACTGTTTTTT. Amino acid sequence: CACPGVGGEKLFF.

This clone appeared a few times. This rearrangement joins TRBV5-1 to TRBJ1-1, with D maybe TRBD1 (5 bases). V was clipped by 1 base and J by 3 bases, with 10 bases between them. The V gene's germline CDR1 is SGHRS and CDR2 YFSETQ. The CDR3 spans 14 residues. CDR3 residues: CASSLQGDDTEAFF. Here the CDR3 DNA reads TGCGCCAGCAGCTTGCAGGGTGACGACACTGAAGCTTTCTTT. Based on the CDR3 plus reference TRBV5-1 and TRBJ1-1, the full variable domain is KAGVTQTPRYLIKTRGQQVTLSCSPISGHRSVSWYQQTPGQGLQFLFEYFSETQRNKGNFPGRFSGRQFSNSRSEMNVSTLELGDSALYLCASSLQGDDTEAFFGQGTRLTVV.

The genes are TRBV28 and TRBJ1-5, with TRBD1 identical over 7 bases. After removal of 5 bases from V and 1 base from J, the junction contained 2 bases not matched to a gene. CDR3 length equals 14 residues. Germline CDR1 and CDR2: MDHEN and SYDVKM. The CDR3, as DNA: TGTGCCAGCAGTACAGGGGTGAGCAATCAGCCCCAGCATTTT. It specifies CASSTGVSNQPQHF.